The 4 T cell receptor beta chains below were found in one sample sequenced in a study of identical twins (dated by TCRdb to 2015 to 2016). The library was built by means of 5' RACE. The listed sequencing device is Illumina HiSeq 2000. Through fastp at Q25 and MiXCR, TCRdb rebuilt clones from the public reads, retaining in-frame beta chains. Here each entry gathers all rows of one CDR3 protein and keeps the most common genes and DNA. Across this sample there are around 1.7 million distinct CDR3 sequences, with around 29% seen only once. About 0.27% of the sample is in the top ten clones. Sequenced material: cord blood. The receptors come from a newborn girl in good health.

This clonotype turned up a few times. This chain connects TRBV7-2 to TRBJ2-3, with unresolved D. The V end lost 1 base, the J end lost 2 bases, and 13 bases lay between the germline ends. CDR3 length equals 16 residues. CDR1 and CDR2 (germline): SGHTA, FQGNSA. CDR3 sequence reads: CASSLDQLVITDTQYF. The CDR3 DNA reads TGTGCCAGCAGCTTAGATCAGCTAGTGATCACAGATACGCAGTATTTT.

This chain joins TRBV24-1 and TRBJ2-1; a weak D match, TRBD1 (6 bases). V was pared by 4 bases and J by 2 bases, with 11 bases between. This CDR3 is 15 amino acids long. The V gene's germline CDR1 is KGHDR and CDR2 SFDVKD. The CDR3 region has the DNA TGTGCCACCAGTGACCCTCGGACAGCCTACAATGAGCAGTTCTTC. As protein: CATSDPRTAYNEQFF.

This clonotype was seen a handful of times. CDR3 residues: CASSYLTSGNTGELFF. CDR3 DNA sequence: TGTGCCAGCAGTTATTTAACTAGCGGGAACACCGGGGAGCTGTTTTTT. The chain carries TRBV28 and TRBJ2-2, with 8 bases identical to TRBD2. CDR3 size: 16 residues. Per the germline V gene, CDR1 is MDHEN and CDR2 is SYDVKM. J lost 1 base, V lost 4 bases, and 5 bases had no gene match.

This clonotype was seen a handful of times. The CDR3 loop is CASSEGPNSYNEQFF. The CDR3, as DNA: TGTGCCAGCAGTGAAGGGCCAAACTCCTACAATGAGCAGTTCTTC. The chain employs TRBV2 and TRBJ2-1; D is undetermined. In germline, CDR1 is SNHLY, CDR2 FYNNEI. This CDR3 spans 15 amino acids. The germline V and J ends were trimmed by 1 base and 0 bases, with 7 bases remaining between them.